This T cell receptor beta chain was sequenced for a study of T cell responses to AZD1222 COVID-19 vaccine. This CDR3 is built from 14 residues. With 3 bases clipped from V and 4 bases from J, the junction kept 6 bases outside the gene matches. From germline, CDR1 is MNHEY and CDR2 SMNVEV (reference sequence). Using immunoSEQ multiplex PCR, the repertoire was profiled, and TCRdb retains in-frame clones only, with some absent. Of over 85,000 clones listed, approximately 88% are singletons. This rearrangement joins TRBV27 to TRBJ2-7; 7 bases map to TRBD2. The material was peripheral blood, obtained 28 days after the second AZD1222 dose. This TCR came from an adult who received the AZD1222 COVID-19 vaccine. The DNA for the CDR3 is TGTGCCAGCAGTTTTGGGGGGGGATTTTACGAGCAGTACTTC. Its translation: CASSFGGGFYEQYF.